The present entry profiles one T cell receptor (beta chain) with its context. Its specificity is not known. This sample is part of a study of T cell responses to AZD1222 COVID-19 vaccine. General study results and limits: Across spike, vaccine-associated CD4 TCRs were found, dominant at 160-218 and 743-854. Repertoires were sampled only after the peak T cell response. White British donors predominated, females outnumbered males, and clonal diversity was possibly underestimated.

Germline V gene sequence: CDR1 GTSNPN, CDR2 SVGIG (reference sequence). V lost 1 base and J lost 14, with 13 bases in between. The CDR3 runs to 11 residues. Clones were read by immunoSEQ multiplex PCR, and TCRdb kept only the in-frame ones, dropping some. The sample lists approximately 92,000 clones, approximately 90% occurring once. The origin of this receptor is an adult in good health. The sequencing here drew on peripheral blood, taken on day 0 of AZD1222 vaccination. The genes are TRBV30 and TRBJ2-3, with D possibly TRBD1 on 6 matching bases. CDR3 sequence: CAWSAGTFRYF. CDR3 DNA sequence: TGTGCCTGGAGTGCGGGGACATTTCGGTATTTT. The entire variable domain, with the rest obtained from reference TRBV30 and TRBJ2-3, is as follows: SQTIHQWPATLVQPVGSPLSLECTVEGTSNPNLYWYRQAAGRGLQLLFYSVGIGQISSEVPQNLSASRPQDRQFILSSKKLLLSDSGFYLCAWSAGTFRYFGPGTRLTVL.